The 28 T cell receptor beta chains listed next were all sequenced from one sample in a study of yellow fever vaccine responses in identical twins. TCRdb recomputed calls from the RT-PCR reads with MiXCR, one row per CDR3 protein. The sample contains approximately 32,000 distinct CDR3 sequences, less than 70% of which appear only once. Source: T cells from blood (PBMCs), unsorted or a sorted subset (not recorded which), taken before or after yellow fever vaccination (not recorded which). All receptors derive from a woman under 30 who received the yellow fever vaccine.

This clonotype showed up just a few times. The rearrangement uses TRBV15 and TRBJ1-3, with D possibly TRBD1 on 5 matching bases. The V end was cut by 1 base, the J end by 4 bases, with 8 bases between. Germline CDR1 is LNHNV and CDR2 is YYDKDF (reference sequence). This CDR3 is 14 amino acids long. The CDR3 protein is CATSRAGFGNTIYF. DNA of the CDR3: TGTGCCACCAGCAGAGCAGGGTTCGGAAACACCATATATTTT.

The V and J genes are TRBV29-1 and TRBJ2-3, with TRBD2 matching over 7 bases. J was trimmed by 3 bases and V by 2 bases; bases with no gene match: 5. CDR3 length equals 14 residues. CDR1 and CDR2 (germline): SQVTM, ANQGSEA. The CDR3 is CSVELTGGTDTQYF. The CDR3 nucleotides are TGCAGCGTTGAATTGACGGGAGGTACAGATACGCAGTATTTT.

This clonotype was seen only a few times. The chain carries TRBV2 and TRBJ1-2; no firm D call. Germline CDR1 and CDR2: SNHLY and FYNNEI. V lost 1 base and J 4 bases, leaving 13 bases between the germline ends. The CDR3 spans 15 residues. CDR3 sequence (DNA): TGTGCCAGCAGTGAAGGACCGCGGCAAAGCTATGGCTACACCTTC. Its protein product is CASSEGPRQSYGYTF.

The sample holds one count of this clonotype. CDR3 amino acids: CASSLNHGQGATYEQYF. The CDR3 DNA reads as TGTGCCAGCAGCTTAAATCATGGACAGGGGGCAACCTACGAGCAGTACTTC. This chain uses TRBV11-2 with TRBJ2-7; TRBD1 matches at 11 bases. The germline V gene encodes CDR1 SGHAT and CDR2 FQNNGV. V was pared by 2 bases and J by 2 bases, with 8 bases of the junction left unmatched. This CDR3 is 17 amino acids long.

The chain carries TRBV5-1 and TRBJ2-7, with D uncertain. The ends were cut back, 0 bases at V and 6 bases at J, with 7 bases in the middle. The CDR3 totals 12 residues. CDR1 is SGHRS, CDR2 YFSETQ, per germline. The CDR3 protein is CASSLVLGEQYF. CDR3 coding DNA: TGCGCCAGCAGCTTGGTGTTGGGCGAGCAGTACTTC.

The chain joins TRBV11-3 to TRBJ1-6, with 9 bases lining up with TRBD1. Trimming took 1 base from V and 9 from J; bases not matched to a gene: 7. The CDR3 spans 16 residues. Looked up from germline, CDR1 is SGHNT and CDR2 is YENEEA. CDR3 residues: CASSLVPGQGFSPLHF. The CDR3 DNA is TGTGCCAGCAGCTTAGTTCCGGGACAGGGATTTTCACCCCTCCACTTT.

This clonotype was picked up one time. This chain links TRBV29-1 with TRBJ2-1; D may be TRBD2 (5 bases). This CDR3 contains 14 residues. In germline, CDR1 is SQVTM, CDR2 ANQGSEA. V was trimmed by 3 bases and J by 8 bases, leaving 17 bases between them. The CDR3 DNA follows: TGCAGCGTTGAGGTCGCGGGTCCTTCCTATGAGCAGTTCTTC. Translated, it gives CSVEVAGPSYEQFF.

The chain employs TRBV19 and TRBJ2-7; TRBD1 matches 7 bases. The trim removed 10 bases at V and 1 base at J, leaving 4 bases unmatched. The germline V gene encodes CDR1 LNHDA and CDR2 SQIVND (reference sequence). The CDR3 totals 12 residues. The CDR3 DNA reads as TGTGCCACCAGGGGACAGTCCTACGAGCAGTACTTC. It yields the protein CATRGQSYEQYF.

DNA for the CDR3: TGCGCCAGCAGCCGCGGTGGACTAGCGGGAGGGGTCGACGAGCAGTACTTC. Amino acids: CASSRGGLAGGVDEQYF. The V call is TRBV4-3, the J call TRBJ2-7, with 15 bases identical to TRBD2. J was trimmed by 5 bases and V by 4 bases; bases with no gene match: 9. CDR3 length equals 17 residues. The germline CDR1 and CDR2 sequences are LGHNA and YSLEER.

This clonotype was seen a handful of times. V and J are TRBV6-4 and TRBJ1-2; TRBD1 matches 7 bases. The CDR3 sequence is 15 residues long. V was pared by 2 bases and J by 5 bases, with 8 bases of the junction left unmatched. Per the germline V gene, CDR1 is MRHNA and CDR2 is SNTAGT. CDR3 sequence: CASSDVGDSLYGYTF. DNA for the CDR3: TGTGCCAGCAGTGACGTCGGGGACAGCCTGTATGGCTACACCTTC.

The V gene is TRBV2, the J gene TRBJ2-7; D unresolved. The germline V and J ends were trimmed by 7 bases and 3 bases, with 10 bases remaining between them. Germline V gene sequence: CDR1 SNHLY, CDR2 FYNNEI. This CDR3 comprises 12 residues. The CDR3 protein is CASKGQIYEQYF. Written as DNA, the CDR3 is TGTGCCAGCAAAGGGCAAATCTACGAGCAGTACTTC. The full variable domain, its missing parts supplied by reference TRBV2 and TRBJ2-7, is EPEVTQTPSHQVTQMGQEVILRCVPISNHLYFYWYRQILGQKVEFLVSFYNNEISEKSEIFDDQFSVERPDGSNFTLKIRSTKLEDSAMYFCASKGQIYEQYFGPGTRLTVT.

The gene calls are TRBV20-1 and TRBJ2-7, with 7 bases matching TRBD2. Germline V gene lookup returns CDR1 DFQATT and CDR2 SNEGSKA (reference sequence). The CDR3 contains 13 residues. V shed 1 base, J shed 5 bases, and the junction held 5 bases outside the gene matches. In nucleotides, the CDR3 is TGCAGTGCTAGAGGCGGGAGTGCCAACGAGCAGTACTTC. Its translation: CSARGGSANEQYF.

The chain carries TRBV11-3 and TRBJ2-7, with D possibly matching TRBD1 (6 bases). V was trimmed by 5 bases and J by 5 bases, leaving 13 bases between them. The germline gives CDR1 SGHNT, CDR2 YENEEA. CDR3 length: 13 amino acids. The CDR3 sequence: CASSHSQGNEQYV. The CDR3 DNA is TGTGCCAGCAGCCACTCCCAGGGGAACGAGCAGTACGTC.

Here the CDR3 reads CSVESQTSGFTSTDTQYF. CDR3 DNA sequence: TGCAGCGTTGAATCACAGACTAGCGGTTTCACTAGCACAGATACGCAGTATTTT. The genes are TRBV29-1 and TRBJ2-3, with 9 positions matching TRBD2. Per the germline V gene, CDR1 is SQVTM and CDR2 is ANQGSEA. V shed 2 bases, J shed 0 bases, and the junction held 12 bases outside the gene matches. The CDR3 is made up of 18 amino acids.

This clonotype was detected once. V and J are TRBV9 and TRBJ2-2; D is unclear. Germline CDR1 is SGDLS and CDR2 is YYNGEE. V was cut by 0 bases and J by 2 bases, with 8 bases left in between. The CDR3 length is 15 residues. CDR3: CASSVGDQNTGELFF. As DNA, the CDR3 is TGTGCCAGCAGCGTAGGTGACCAAAACACCGGGGAGCTGTTTTTT.

This chain joins TRBV5-1 and TRBJ2-7, with 10 bases matching TRBD1. This CDR3 is 15 amino acids long. Unmatched junction bases numbered 5, after V lost 3 bases and J lost 2 bases. Germline CDR1 is SGHRS and CDR2 is YFSETQ. As DNA, the CDR3 is TGCGCCAGCAGCTCCGGGACAGGGGCCCCCTACGAGCAGTACGTC. It translates to CASSSGTGAPYEQYV.

This sequence joins TRBV5-1 and TRBJ2-7; 8 nucleotides align to TRBD1. Per the germline V gene, CDR1 is SGHRS and CDR2 is YFSETQ. Trimming took 2 bases from V and 3 from J; bases not matched to a gene: 7. This CDR3 is built from 15 residues. CDR3 in amino acids: CASSFTGGALYEQYF. DNA for the CDR3: TGCGCCAGCAGCTTTACAGGGGGAGCACTCTACGAGCAGTACTTC.

The chain carries TRBV6-1 and TRBJ2-1; no firm D call. V was trimmed by 6 bases and J by 5 bases, leaving 23 bases between them. Germline-derived CDR1 and CDR2 are MNHNS and SASEGT. The CDR3 contains 17 residues. In nucleotides, the CDR3 is TGTGCCAGCAGCCTTGCCGGACCTTCTCTTCGGGACAATGAGCAGTTCTTC. It codes for CASSLAGPSLRDNEQFF.

The chain recombines TRBV20-1 with TRBJ2-1; D gene ambiguous. Germline assignment: CDR1 DFQATT and CDR2 SNEGSKA (reference sequence). V lost 1 base and J lost 9, with 13 bases in between. The CDR3 spans 13 residues. CDR3 coding DNA: TGCAGTGCTAGAGGCAGTACCTACGGTGAGCAGTTCTTC. Translated: CSARGSTYGEQFF.

This clonotype is a singleton in its sample. The rearrangement links TRBV29-1 to TRBJ1-4; possible D gene TRBD1, 5 bases. Germline loops: CDR1 SQVTM, CDR2 ANQGSEA. The CDR3 totals 14 residues. The V end was cut by 4 bases, the J end by 8 bases, with 17 bases between. The CDR3 DNA reads as TGCAGCGTTGCATGGGGCAGCTTGGGGGAAAAACTGTTTTTT. Encoded protein: CSVAWGSLGEKLFF.

The table lists this clonotype with a few counts. V gene TRBV6-5 combines with J gene TRBJ1-1, with a weak D call TRBD1 (6 bases). Germline assignment: CDR1 MNHEY and CDR2 SVGAGI. The CDR3 extends over 14 amino acids. Trimming shortened V by 2 bases and J by 5 bases, and 12 bases separated the two germline ends. The CDR3 coding sequence is TGTGCCAGCAGTTACAAGGGGGGAAGTACTGAAGCTTTCTTT. Residues: CASSYKGGSTEAFF.

The rearrangement joins TRBV5-1 to TRBJ2-1; either TRBD1 or TRBD2 may fit D (6 bases each). CDR1 is SGHRS and CDR2 is YFSETQ in the germline V gene. The CDR3 has 16 amino acids. The germline V and J ends were trimmed by 2 bases and 6 bases, with 18 bases remaining between them. As DNA, the CDR3 is TGCGCCAGCAGCTTCTACGGCTCGGGGGCTCCCAATGAGCAGTTCTTC. The encoded protein is CASSFYGSGAPNEQFF.

The CDR3, as DNA: TGTGCCAGCAGATCCCACAGAGCCATGAACACTGAAGCTTTCTTT. It codes for CASRSHRAMNTEAFF. The chain carries TRBV6-1 and TRBJ1-1; D call uncertain. The CDR3 extends over 15 amino acids. Germline V lookup: CDR1 MNHNS, CDR2 SASEGT. V lost 6 bases, J lost 0 bases, and 14 bases lay in between.

This rearrangement joins TRBV7-6 to TRBJ2-5; unclear D gene. V lost 4 bases, J lost 5 bases, and 17 bases lay in between. The V gene's germline CDR1 is SGHVS and CDR2 FNYEAQ. The CDR3 length is 15 residues. CDR3 coding DNA: TGTGCCAGCAGCTCCGGTGGTTCGGCTTTCGAGACCCAGTACTTC. Its protein product is CASSSGGSAFETQYF.

CDR3 residues: CASSRDRVYNEQFF. The CDR3 DNA is TGTGCCAGCAGCAGGGACAGGGTCTACAATGAGCAGTTCTTC. The rearrangement uses TRBV13 and TRBJ2-1; 9 bases line up with TRBD1. CDR1 and CDR2 from the germline V gene are PRHDT and FYEKMQ (reference sequence). The trim removed 5 bases at V and 3 bases at J, leaving 2 bases unmatched. The CDR3 is made up of 14 amino acids.

The chain joins TRBV3-1 to TRBJ2-1, with 11 bases fitting TRBD1. The CDR3 spans 15 residues. V trimming: 10 bases; J trimming: 9 bases; junction bases outside the gene matches: 14. Germline-derived CDR1 and CDR2 are LGHDT and YNNKEL (reference sequence). The CDR3 is CAISRDRGAWGEQFF. CDR3 sequence (DNA): TGTGCCATCTCCCGGGACAGGGGGGCCTGGGGTGAGCAGTTCTTC.

The rearrangement joins TRBV7-2 to TRBJ2-7, with unresolved D. The CDR3 has 13 amino acids. Germline V gene lookup returns CDR1 SGHTA and CDR2 FQGNSA. The germline V and J ends were trimmed by 0 bases and 4 bases, with 7 bases remaining between them. CDR3 loop: CASSLAGFYEQYF. The CDR3 region has the DNA TGTGCCAGCAGCTTAGCAGGATTTTACGAGCAGTACTTC. The full variable domain, rest sourced from reference TRBV7-2 and TRBJ2-7, is GAGVSQSPSNKVTEKGKDVELRCDPISGHTALYWYRQSLGQGLEFLIYFQGNSAPDKSGLPSDRFSAERTGGSVSTLTIQRTQQEDSAVYLCASSLAGFYEQYFGPGTRLTVT.

This sequence joins TRBV10-1 and TRBJ1-3, with D uncertain. Germline V gives CDR1 WNHNN, CDR2 SYGVQD (reference sequence). The CDR3 runs to 13 residues. Trimming pared 6 bases from V and 4 bases from J, leaving 10 bases between. The CDR3 DNA sequence: TGCGCCAGCAGGGCAGGATCGGGAAACACCATATATTTT. The encoded protein is CASRAGSGNTIYF.